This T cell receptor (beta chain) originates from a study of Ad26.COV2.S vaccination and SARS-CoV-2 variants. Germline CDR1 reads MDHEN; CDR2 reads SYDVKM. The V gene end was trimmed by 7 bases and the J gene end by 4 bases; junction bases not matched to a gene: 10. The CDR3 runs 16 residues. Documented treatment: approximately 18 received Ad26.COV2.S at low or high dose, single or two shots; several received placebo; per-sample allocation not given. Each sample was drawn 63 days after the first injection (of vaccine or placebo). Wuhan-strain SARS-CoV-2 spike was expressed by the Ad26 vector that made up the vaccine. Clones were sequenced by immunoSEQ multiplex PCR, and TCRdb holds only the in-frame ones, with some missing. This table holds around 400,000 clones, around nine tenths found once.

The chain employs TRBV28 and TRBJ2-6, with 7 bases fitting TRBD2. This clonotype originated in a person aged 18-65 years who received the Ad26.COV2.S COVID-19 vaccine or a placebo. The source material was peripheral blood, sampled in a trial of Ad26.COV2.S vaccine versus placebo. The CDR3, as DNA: TGTGCCAGCACCACCTCGGGGGGTCCCGGGGCCAACGTCCTGACTTTC. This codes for CASTTSGGPGANVLTF.